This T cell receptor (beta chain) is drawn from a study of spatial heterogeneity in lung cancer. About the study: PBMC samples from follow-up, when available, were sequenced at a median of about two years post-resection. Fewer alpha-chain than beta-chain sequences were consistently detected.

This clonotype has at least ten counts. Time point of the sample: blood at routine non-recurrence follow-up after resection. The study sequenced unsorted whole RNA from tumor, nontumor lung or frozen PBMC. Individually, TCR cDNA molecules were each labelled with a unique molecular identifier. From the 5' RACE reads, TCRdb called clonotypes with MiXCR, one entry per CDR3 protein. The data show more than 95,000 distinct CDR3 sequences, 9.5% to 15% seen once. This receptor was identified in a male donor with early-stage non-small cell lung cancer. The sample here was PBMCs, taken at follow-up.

CDR3 in amino acids: CASGRMMDSPLHF. CDR3 bases: TGCGCCAGCGGAAGGATGATGGACTCACCCCTCCACTTT. The rearrangement joins TRBV4-1 to TRBJ1-6; D not certain. Per the germline V gene, CDR1 is MGHRA and CDR2 is YSYEKL. V dropped 8 bases and J dropped 10 bases, with 15 bases sitting between them. CDR3 size: 13 residues.